Below, one T cell receptor beta chain is given with its context. Its antigen is still unknown. Using immunoSEQ multiplex PCR, the repertoire was profiled, and TCRdb retains in-frame clones only, with some absent. The sample has 45,000 to 70,000 clones; about 90% are singletons. This entry is derived from a study of T cell responses to AZD1222 COVID-19 vaccine. The CDR3 loop spans 15 amino acids. Trimming at V came to 2 bases and at J to 2 bases, leaving 5 bases not matched to a gene. Germline lookup yields CDR1 LNHDA and CDR2 SQIVND (reference sequence). Study-wide findings and caveats: Once two AZD1222 doses were given, Spike-specific TCR breadth and depth went up. Most donors were white British, females outnumbered males, and clonal diversity was possibly underestimated. Vaccine-associated CD4 TCRs spanned spike, dominant at 160-218 and 743-854.

The TCR originated in an adult who received the AZD1222 COVID-19 vaccine. This chain joins TRBV19 and TRBJ2-7, with 8 positions matching TRBD2. The specimen was peripheral blood, collected 28 days after the second AZD1222 dose. The CDR3 region is CASSIFAGGPYEQYF. The DNA of the CDR3 is TGTGCCAGTAGTATATTTGCGGGAGGACCCTACGAGCAGTACTTC.